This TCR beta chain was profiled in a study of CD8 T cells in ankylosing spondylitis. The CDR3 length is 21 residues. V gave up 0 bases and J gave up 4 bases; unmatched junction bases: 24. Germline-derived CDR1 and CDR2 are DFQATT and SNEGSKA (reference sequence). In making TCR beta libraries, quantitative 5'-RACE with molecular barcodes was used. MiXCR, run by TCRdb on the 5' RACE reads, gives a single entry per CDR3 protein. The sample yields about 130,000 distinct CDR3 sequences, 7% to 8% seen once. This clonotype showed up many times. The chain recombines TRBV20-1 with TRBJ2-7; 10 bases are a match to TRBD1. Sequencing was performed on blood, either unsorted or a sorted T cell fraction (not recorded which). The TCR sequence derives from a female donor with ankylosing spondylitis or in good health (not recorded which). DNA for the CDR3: TGCAGTGCTAGAGATACGAAAGTTCGGGACAGGGGCCCCACCGACCGGTACGAGCAGTACTTC. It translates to CSARDTKVRDRGPTDRYEQYF.